This TCR beta chain was sequenced during a study of patients and donors after allogeneic stem cell transplantation. In germline, CDR1 is DFQATT, CDR2 SNEGSKA (reference sequence). CDR3 length equals 15 residues. Trimming cost V 3 bases and J 4 bases, with 13 bases left between them. The table lists this clonotype with a few counts. TCRdb re-called the RT-PCR reads with MiXCR, one entry per CDR3 protein. The top ten hold just under 80% of the sample, which has around 25,000 distinct CDR3 sequences, under 55% seen once. The genes are TRBV20-1 and TRBJ1-6, with D unresolved. The sample comprised blood, either unsorted or a sorted T cell fraction (not recorded which). This sequence originates from a human donor who was either an allogeneic HSCT recipient or a stem cell or donor lymphocyte infusion donor (not recorded which). It is not recorded whose cells these are; they may come from a transplant donor. The CDR3 region is CSASTGSFYNSPLHF. For the CDR3, the DNA is TGCAGTGCTAGTACTGGATCCTTTTATAATTCACCCCTCCACTTT.